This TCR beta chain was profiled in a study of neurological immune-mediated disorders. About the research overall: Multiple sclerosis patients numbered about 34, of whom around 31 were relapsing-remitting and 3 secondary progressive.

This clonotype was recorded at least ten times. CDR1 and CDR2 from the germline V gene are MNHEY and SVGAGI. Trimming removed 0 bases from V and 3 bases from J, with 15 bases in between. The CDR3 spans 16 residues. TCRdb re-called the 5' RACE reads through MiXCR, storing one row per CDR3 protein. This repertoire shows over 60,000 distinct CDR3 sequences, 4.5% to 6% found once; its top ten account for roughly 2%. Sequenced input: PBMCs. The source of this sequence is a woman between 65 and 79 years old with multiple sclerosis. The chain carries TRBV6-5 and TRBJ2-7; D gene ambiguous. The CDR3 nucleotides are TGTGCCAGCAGTTACTCGGACCAGGTCTGGGGCTACGAGCAGTACTTC. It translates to CASSYSDQVWGYEQYF.